The T cell receptor beta chain described here comes from a study of T cell responses to AZD1222 COVID-19 vaccine. Points from the study as a whole: Regions 160-218 and 743-854 dominated among vaccine-associated CD4 TCRs spanning spike. The study reported that nearly half of spike-specific TCRs target unmutated variant regions. Sampling captured repertoires only after the peak T cell response.

As concerns this clone: Its target is not known.

The CDR3 is 14 amino acids. Germline values: CDR1 ENHRY, CDR2 SYGVKD. V shed 9 bases and J 2 bases; nucleotides not matched to a gene: 7. Sequencing used immunoSEQ multiplex PCR; TCRdb keeps in-frame clones, though not all of them. The profile shows 100,000 to 150,000 clones, roughly 90% of them singletons. The clonotype was recovered from an adult in good health. The gene calls are TRBV10-3 and TRBJ1-2; 9 positions match TRBD1. This material consisted of peripheral blood, taken on day 0 of AZD1222 vaccination. The CDR3 coding sequence is TGTGCCATTAACCGGGACAGGGCAAACTATGGCTACACCTTC. Amino acids: CAINRDRANYGYTF.